This TCR beta chain appears in the sequencing data of a study of cytomegalovirus exposure and HLA in healthy donors. Concerning this clone: Its antigen remains unidentified.

This PCR relied on a set of 60 Vbeta primers and 13 Jbeta primers. Original data processing: Unique TCR beta chains numbered roughly 80 million in a later analysis, with roughly 11 million shared. Sequencing used immunoSEQ multiplex PCR; TCRdb keeps in-frame clones, though not all of them. The V and J calls and clone size are taken from that table; D and trimming were inferred from the DNA. The table shows over 40,000 clones, with 75% to 90% occurring only once. Study-wide findings and caveats: Analyses of presence and absence presupposed an approximately uniform sequencing depth across donors. Earlier analysis looked at TCR beta V segments, and most were productive about 90% or about 30% of the time.

The CDR3 runs 12 residues. The V gene's germline CDR1 is WSHSY and CDR2 SAAADI. The junction had 9 bases not matched to a gene; V was cut back by 7 bases and J by 13 bases. The V and J genes are TRBV10-2 and TRBJ2-1; 8 bases are a match to TRBD2. Specimen: PBMCs. This TCR came from a woman in her thirties or forties in good health and CMV-seropositive. CDR3 sequence (DNA): TGCGCCAGCACGGCTAGCGGGCGTAATCAGTTCTTC. The encoded protein is CASTASGRNQFF.